The clone carrying this T cell receptor beta chain has only a few counts. What it binds is not known. The sample carries other DNA sequences with the same CDR3. The sample is drawn from a study of beta chain features in type 1 diabetes. Notes on the study in general: Lower insertion and higher deletion counts appeared at VDJ junctions in type 1 diabetes patients. Shortening of TCRB CDR3s, moderate but significant, appeared in all four CD4+ subsets of Type 1 diabetes patients.

Expressed TCRB transcripts were sequenced, since all the RNA that had been isolated was reverse transcribed. There were 3.5 million or so reads on average in the naive, central memory and regulatory T cell samples. TCRdb keeps only in-frame clones here, not all; method: immunoSEQ multiplex PCR. Here the sample spans hundreds of thousands of clones, 13% being singletons. Germline loops: CDR1 SGDLS, CDR2 YYNGEE. V lost 0 bases, J lost 0 bases, and 10 bases lay in between. The length of the CDR3 is 16 residues. V usage is TRBV9 and J usage is TRBJ1-3; D is unclear. Material: naive CD4+ T cells from blood. This clonotype originated in a man between 18 and 29 years old with type 1 diabetes. The CDR3 is CASSVGTAFSGNTIYF. CDR3 in DNA: TGTGCCAGCAGCGTAGGTACAGCCTTCTCTGGAAACACCATATATTTT.